This T cell receptor beta chain was retrieved from a study of CD8 T cells in Susac syndrome. Germline CDR1 and CDR2: KGHDR and SFDVKD. The CDR3 covers 15 residues. The V gene end was trimmed by 9 bases and the J gene end by 3 bases; junction bases not matched to a gene: 8. An input of about 0.45 to 1 ug of RNA was subjected to reverse transcription using random hexamers. MiXCR was run by TCRdb on the immunoSEQ multiplex PCR reads, yielding one entry per CDR3 protein. Here the sample spans about 280,000 distinct CDR3 sequences, roughly 81% being singletons. It was treatment-naive patients with stable or active relapsing-remitting disease who made up the multiple sclerosis controls.

The chain joins TRBV24-1 to TRBJ2-2; 8 bases agree with TRBD2. The sequence was collected from a human donor with multiple sclerosis. Sequenced: CD8+ T cells from PBMCs. CDR3 coding DNA: TGTGCCACCGCGGTTAGCGGGATGTACACCGGGGAGCTGTTTTTT. It is translated as CATAVSGMYTGELFF.